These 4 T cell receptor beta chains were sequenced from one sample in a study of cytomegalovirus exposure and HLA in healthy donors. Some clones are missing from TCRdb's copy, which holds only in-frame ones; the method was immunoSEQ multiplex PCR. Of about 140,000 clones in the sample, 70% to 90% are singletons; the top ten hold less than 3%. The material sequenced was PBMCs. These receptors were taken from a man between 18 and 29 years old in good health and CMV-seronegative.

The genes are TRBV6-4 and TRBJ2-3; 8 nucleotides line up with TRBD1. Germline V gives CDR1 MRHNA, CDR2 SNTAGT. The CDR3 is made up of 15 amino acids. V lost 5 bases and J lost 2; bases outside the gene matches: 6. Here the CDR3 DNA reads TGTGCCAGCAGTCGGGGGACAGGATTCACAGATACGCAGTATTTT. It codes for CASSRGTGFTDTQYF.

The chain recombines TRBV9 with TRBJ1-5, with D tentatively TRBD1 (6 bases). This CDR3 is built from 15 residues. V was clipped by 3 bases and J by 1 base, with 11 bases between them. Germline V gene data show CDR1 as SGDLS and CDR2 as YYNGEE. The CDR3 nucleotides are TGTGCCAGCAGCGACGGGACAATCAGCAATCAGCCCCAGCATTTT. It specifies CASSDGTISNQPQHF.

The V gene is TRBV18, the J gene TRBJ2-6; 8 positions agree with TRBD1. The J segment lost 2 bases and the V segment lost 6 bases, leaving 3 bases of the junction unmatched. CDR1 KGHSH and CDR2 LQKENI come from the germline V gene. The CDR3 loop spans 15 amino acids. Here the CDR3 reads CASSRTGTGANVLTF. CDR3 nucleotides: TGTGCCAGCTCGCGGACAGGGACTGGGGCCAACGTCCTGACTTTC.

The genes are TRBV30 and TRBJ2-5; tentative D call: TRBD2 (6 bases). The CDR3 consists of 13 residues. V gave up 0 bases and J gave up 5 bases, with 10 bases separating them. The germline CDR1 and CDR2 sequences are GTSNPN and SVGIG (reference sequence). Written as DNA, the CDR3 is TGTGCCTGGAGTGTTCGGGGGATCGAGACCCAGTACTTC. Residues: CAWSVRGIETQYF.